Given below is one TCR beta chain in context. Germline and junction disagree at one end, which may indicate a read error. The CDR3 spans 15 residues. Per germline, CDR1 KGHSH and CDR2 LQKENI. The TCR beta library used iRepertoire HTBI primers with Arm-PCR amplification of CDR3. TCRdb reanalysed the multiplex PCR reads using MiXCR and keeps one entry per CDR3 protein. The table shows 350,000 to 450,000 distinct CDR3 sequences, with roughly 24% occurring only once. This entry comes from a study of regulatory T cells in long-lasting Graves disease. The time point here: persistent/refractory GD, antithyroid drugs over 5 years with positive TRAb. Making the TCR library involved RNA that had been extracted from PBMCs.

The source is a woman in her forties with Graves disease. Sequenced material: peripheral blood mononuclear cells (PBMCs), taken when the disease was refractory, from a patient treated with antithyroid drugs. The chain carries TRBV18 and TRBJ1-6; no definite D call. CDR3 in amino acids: CASSPEGNYNSPPHF. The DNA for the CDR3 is TGTGCCAGCTCACCAGAAGGAAACTATAATTCACCCCCCCACTTT.